This TCR beta chain was captured in a study of identical twins. MiXCR, applied by TCRdb to the 5' RACE reads, yields one record per CDR3 protein. The table has about 790,000 distinct CDR3 sequences, around a sixth seen once. Germline V gene sequence: CDR1 LGHNA, CDR2 YSLEER. This CDR3 contains 17 residues. V dropped 0 bases and J dropped 8; count of bases not matched to a gene: 14. These data were also filed under a second study, of T cells expressing NK-cell markers. That study adds: HCMV seropositivity marked most of the eight sequenced donors; one was seronegative.

V and J are TRBV4-3 and TRBJ1-2, with 8 bases aligning to TRBD1. The TCR originated in a woman aged 18-30 years in good health. Sequencing was carried out using PBMCs. In DNA, the CDR3 is TGCGCCAGCAGCCAAGATGCAGGACAGGGACCGTGGGGAGGCTACACCTTC. Amino acid sequence: CASSQDAGQGPWGGYTF.